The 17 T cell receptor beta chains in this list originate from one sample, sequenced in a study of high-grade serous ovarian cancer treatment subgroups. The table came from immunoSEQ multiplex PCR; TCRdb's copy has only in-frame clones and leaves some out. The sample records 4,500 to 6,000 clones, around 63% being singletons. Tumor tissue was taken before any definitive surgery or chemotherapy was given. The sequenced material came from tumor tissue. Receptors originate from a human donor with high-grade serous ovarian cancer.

CDR3 region: CASSWTGAYEQYV. The CDR3 bases are TGTGCCAGCAGCTGGACAGGAGCCTACGAGCAGTACGTC. This rearrangement joins TRBV5-5 to TRBJ2-7; TRBD1 aligns across 7 bases. Germline V gene lookup returns CDR1 SGHKS and CDR2 YYEKEE (reference sequence). The CDR3 is made up of 13 amino acids. The junction had 2 bases not matched to a gene; V was cut back by 3 bases and J by 2 bases.

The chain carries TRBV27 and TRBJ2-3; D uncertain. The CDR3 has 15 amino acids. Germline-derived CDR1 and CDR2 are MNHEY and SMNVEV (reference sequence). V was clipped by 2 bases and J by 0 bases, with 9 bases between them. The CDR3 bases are TGTGCCAGCAGTTTAACGGCCCATAGCACAGATACGCAGTATTTT. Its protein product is CASSLTAHSTDTQYF.

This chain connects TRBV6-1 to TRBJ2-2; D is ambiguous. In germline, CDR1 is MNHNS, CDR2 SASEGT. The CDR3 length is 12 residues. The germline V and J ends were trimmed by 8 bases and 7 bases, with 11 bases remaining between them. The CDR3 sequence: CASSRAIGELFF. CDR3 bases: TGTGCCAGCTCTCGAGCTATCGGGGAGCTGTTTTTT.

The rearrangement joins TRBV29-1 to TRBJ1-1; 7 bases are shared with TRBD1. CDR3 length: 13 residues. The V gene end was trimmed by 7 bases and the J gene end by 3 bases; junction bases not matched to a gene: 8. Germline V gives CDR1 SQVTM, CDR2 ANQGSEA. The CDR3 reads CSARTGSDTEAFF. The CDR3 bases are TGCAGCGCAAGGACAGGATCCGACACTGAAGCTTTCTTT.

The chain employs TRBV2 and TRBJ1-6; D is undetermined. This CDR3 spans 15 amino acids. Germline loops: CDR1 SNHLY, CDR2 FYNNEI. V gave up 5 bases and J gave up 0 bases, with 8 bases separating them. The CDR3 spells CASSLESSYNSPLHF. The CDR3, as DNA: TGTGCCAGCAGTCTGGAGAGCTCCTATAATTCACCCCTCCACTTT.

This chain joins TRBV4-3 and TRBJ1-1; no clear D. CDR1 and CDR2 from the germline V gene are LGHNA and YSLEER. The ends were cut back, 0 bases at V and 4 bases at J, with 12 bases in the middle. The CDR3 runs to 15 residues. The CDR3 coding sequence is TGCGCCAGCAGCCAAGAAGGAGGGTTCGGCACTGAAGCTTTCTTT. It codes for CASSQEGGFGTEAFF.

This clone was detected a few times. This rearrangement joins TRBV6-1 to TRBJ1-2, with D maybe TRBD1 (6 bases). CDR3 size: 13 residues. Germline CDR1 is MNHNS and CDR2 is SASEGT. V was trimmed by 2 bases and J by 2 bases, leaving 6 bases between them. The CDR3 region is CASSEQGNYGYTF. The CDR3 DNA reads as TGTGCCAGCAGTGAACAGGGGAACTATGGCTACACCTTC.

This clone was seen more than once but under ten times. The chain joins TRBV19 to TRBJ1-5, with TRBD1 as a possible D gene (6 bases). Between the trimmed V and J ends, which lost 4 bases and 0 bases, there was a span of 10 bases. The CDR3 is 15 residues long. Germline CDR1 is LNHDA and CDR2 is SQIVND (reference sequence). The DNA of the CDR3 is TGTGCCAGTAGTAAGGGACAAGTTAGCAATCAGCCCCAGCATTTT. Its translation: CASSKGQVSNQPQHF.

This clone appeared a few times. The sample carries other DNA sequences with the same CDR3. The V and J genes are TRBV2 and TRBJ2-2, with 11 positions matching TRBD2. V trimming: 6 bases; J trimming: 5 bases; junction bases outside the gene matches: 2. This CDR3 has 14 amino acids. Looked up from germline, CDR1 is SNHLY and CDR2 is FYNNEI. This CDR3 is CASRLAGETGELFF. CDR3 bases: TGTGCCAGCAGACTAGCGGGGGAGACCGGGGAGCTGTTTTTT.

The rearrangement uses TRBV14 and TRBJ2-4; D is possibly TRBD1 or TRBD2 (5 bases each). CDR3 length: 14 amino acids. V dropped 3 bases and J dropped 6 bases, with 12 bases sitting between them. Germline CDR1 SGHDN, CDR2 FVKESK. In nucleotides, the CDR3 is TGTGCCAGCAGCCACAGGCAGGGACGAAACATTCAGTACTTC. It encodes CASSHRQGRNIQYF.

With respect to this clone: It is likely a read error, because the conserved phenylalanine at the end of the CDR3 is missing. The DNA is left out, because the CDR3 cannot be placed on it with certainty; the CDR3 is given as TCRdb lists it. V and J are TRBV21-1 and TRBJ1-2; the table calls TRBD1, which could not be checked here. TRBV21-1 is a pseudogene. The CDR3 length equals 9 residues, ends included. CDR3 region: CASKNRVAI.

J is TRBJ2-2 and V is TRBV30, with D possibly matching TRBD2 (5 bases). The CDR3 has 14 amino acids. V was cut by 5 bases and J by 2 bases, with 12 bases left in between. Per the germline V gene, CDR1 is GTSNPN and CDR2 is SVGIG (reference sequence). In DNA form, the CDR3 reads TGTGCCTGGCGGGATCTTACCAACACCGGGGAGCTGTTTTTT. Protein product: CAWRDLTNTGELFF.

The CDR3 bases are TGTGCCAGCAGCTTAGCGTATTCGCCCCAGCATTTT. Translation: CASSLAYSPQHF. This chain connects TRBV7-8 to TRBJ1-5; D gene ambiguous. Trimming pared 0 bases from V and 9 bases from J, leaving 6 bases between. CDR3 length: 12 residues. Germline CDR1 and CDR2: SGHVS and FQNEAQ.

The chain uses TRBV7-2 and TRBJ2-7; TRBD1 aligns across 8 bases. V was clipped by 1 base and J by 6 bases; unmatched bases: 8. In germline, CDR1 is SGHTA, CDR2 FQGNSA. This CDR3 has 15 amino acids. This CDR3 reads CASSLVSGGKVEQYF. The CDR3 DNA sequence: TGTGCCAGCAGCTTAGTCTCAGGGGGCAAGGTCGAGCAGTACTTC.

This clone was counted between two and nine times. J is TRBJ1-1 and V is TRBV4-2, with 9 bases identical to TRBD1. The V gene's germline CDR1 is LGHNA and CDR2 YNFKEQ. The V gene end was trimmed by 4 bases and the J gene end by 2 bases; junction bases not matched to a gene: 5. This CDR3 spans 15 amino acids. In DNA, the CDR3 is TGTGCCAGCAGCCGGGGGACAGGGCAAAACACTGAAGCTTTCTTT. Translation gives CASSRGTGQNTEAFF.

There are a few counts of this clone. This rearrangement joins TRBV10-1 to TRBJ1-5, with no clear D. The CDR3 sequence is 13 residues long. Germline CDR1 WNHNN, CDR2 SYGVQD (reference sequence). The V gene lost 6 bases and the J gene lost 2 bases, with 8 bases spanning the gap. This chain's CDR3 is CASSSGRNQPQHF. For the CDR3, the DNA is TGCGCCAGCAGCTCCGGCCGCAATCAGCCCCAGCATTTT.

The CDR3 coding sequence is TGTGCCAGCAGTGTGCAGGACGGAGGGACCCAGTACTTC. Translating it yields CASSVQDGGTQYF. The V call is TRBV6-4, the J call TRBJ2-5; possible D gene TRBD2, 5 bases. Germline loops: CDR1 MRHNA, CDR2 SNTAGT. V lost 4 bases and J 7 bases, leaving 13 bases between the germline ends. The CDR3 consists of 13 residues.